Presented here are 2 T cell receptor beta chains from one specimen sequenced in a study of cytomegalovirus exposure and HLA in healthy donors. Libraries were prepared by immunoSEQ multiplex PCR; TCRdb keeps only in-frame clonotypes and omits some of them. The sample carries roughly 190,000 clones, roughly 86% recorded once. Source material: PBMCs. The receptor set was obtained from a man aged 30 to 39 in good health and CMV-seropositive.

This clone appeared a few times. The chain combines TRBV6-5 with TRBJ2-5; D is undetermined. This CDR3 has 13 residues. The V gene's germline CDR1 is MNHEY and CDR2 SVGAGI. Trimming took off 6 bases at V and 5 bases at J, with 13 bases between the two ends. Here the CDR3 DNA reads TGTGCCAGCAGCCCCCGGCGGTGGGAGACCCAGTACTTC. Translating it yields CASSPRRWETQYF.

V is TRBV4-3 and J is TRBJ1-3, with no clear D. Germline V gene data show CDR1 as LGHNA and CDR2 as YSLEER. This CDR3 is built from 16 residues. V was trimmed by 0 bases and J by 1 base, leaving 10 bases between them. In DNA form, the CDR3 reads TGCGCCAGCAGCCAAGAGTCCGTCGATTCTGGAAACACCATATATTTT. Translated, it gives CASSQESVDSGNTIYF.